These 9 T cell receptor beta chains share one sample of origin, sequenced in a study of blood T cell repertoires in COVID-19. Sequencing was performed with immunoSEQ multiplex PCR; in TCRdb, only in-frame clones are kept and a portion is missing. The data hold under 50,000 clones, with 69% observed a single time. Sequenced input: peripheral blood. These receptors originate from a man older than 75 with acute or convalescent COVID-19.

V gene TRBV5-1 combines with J gene TRBJ2-5, with TRBD1 matching 8 bases. This CDR3 comprises 16 residues. The junction had 9 bases not matched to a gene; V was cut back by 0 bases and J by 5 bases. CDR1 is SGHRS and CDR2 is YFSETQ in the germline V gene. DNA for the CDR3: TGCGCCAGCAGCTTGGAGGGGGACAGGACTTTGGAGACCCAGTACTTC. Its translation: CASSLEGDRTLETQYF. Full variable domain (outside the CDR3, taken from reference TRBV5-1 and TRBJ2-5): KAGVTQTPRYLIKTRGQQVTLSCSPISGHRSVSWYQQTPGQGLQFLFEYFSETQRNKGNFPGRFSGRQFSNSRSEMNVSTLELGDSALYLCASSLEGDRTLETQYFGPGTRLLVL.

The rearrangement uses TRBV7-9 and TRBJ2-1; perhaps TRBD2 as D (5 bases). Germline values: CDR1 SEHNR, CDR2 FQNEAQ (reference sequence). The V and J ends lost 5 bases and 4 bases respectively, with 15 bases between them. The CDR3 runs to 15 residues. The CDR3 protein is CASSPALAGYNEQFF. The CDR3 bases are TGTGCCAGCAGCCCCGCGCTGGCGGGTTACAATGAGCAGTTCTTC. Complete variable domain (other parts from reference TRBV7-9 and TRBJ2-1): DTGVSQNPRHKITKRGQNVTFRCDPISEHNRLYWYRQTLGQGPEFLTYFQNEAQLEKSRLLSDRFSAERPKGSFSTLEIQRTEQGDSAMYLCASSPALAGYNEQFFGPGTRLTVL.

This clone was counted between two and nine times. The chain links TRBV3-1 (or the pseudogene TRBV3-2) to TRBJ2-7; D perhaps matches TRBD1 (6 bases). This CDR3 region has 13 residues. Trimming cost V 4 bases and J 1 base, with 8 bases left between them. Germline CDR1 LGHDT, CDR2 YNNKEL (reference sequence). The DNA for the CDR3 is TGTGCCAGCAGCCTCCAGGGGTCCTACGAGCAGTACTTC. Its translation: CASSLQGSYEQYF.

The CDR3 sequence is CASSPRVVWTANTGELFF. The CDR3 DNA is TGTGCCAGCAGCCCTCGAGTTGTCTGGACAGCGAACACCGGGGAGCTGTTTTTT. V is TRBV7-6 and J is TRBJ2-2; possible D gene TRBD1, 6 bases. Germline V gene lookup returns CDR1 SGHVS and CDR2 FNYEAQ. The CDR3 length is 18 residues. Trimming took 5 bases from V and 0 from J, leaving 19 bases between them.

This clone was seen a few times. The chain joins TRBV10-3 to TRBJ1-2; 7 bases are shared with TRBD1. V shed 7 bases, J shed 5 bases, and the junction held 13 bases outside the gene matches. The CDR3 has 15 amino acids. Germline assignment: CDR1 ENHRY and CDR2 SYGVKD. Here the CDR3 DNA reads TGTGCCATCAAAAAGGCCAGGGGGTGGGATTATGGCTACACCTTC. This codes for CAIKKARGWDYGYTF.

The gene calls are TRBV6-5 and TRBJ1-1; TRBD1 might be the D (5 bases). The germline CDR1 and CDR2 sequences are MNHEY and SVGAGI. The V and J ends lost 6 bases and 8 bases respectively, with 13 bases between them. The CDR3 loop spans 12 amino acids. The CDR3 sequence is CASRFIGGEAFF. The CDR3 DNA follows: TGTGCCAGCAGATTCATCGGGGGGGAAGCTTTCTTT.

The genes are TRBV30 and TRBJ2-4; possible D gene TRBD2, 6 bases. V was trimmed by 7 bases and J by 0 bases, leaving 7 bases between them. The CDR3 loop spans 12 amino acids. Germline V lookup: CDR1 GTSNPN, CDR2 SVGIG (reference sequence). The CDR3 spells CASGLAKNIQYF. For the CDR3, the DNA is TGTGCCTCGGGACTAGCCAAAAACATTCAGTACTTC.

The gene calls are TRBV5-1 and TRBJ2-2; D call uncertain. The CDR3 has 13 amino acids. Deletions cut 4 bases from V and 6 bases from J, with 10 bases between. Germline assignment: CDR1 SGHRS and CDR2 YFSETQ. CDR3 amino acids: CASSIRVAGELFF. DNA of the CDR3: TGCGCCAGCAGCATACGGGTCGCCGGGGAGCTGTTTTTT.

This chain uses TRBV7-6 with TRBJ2-7; 9 bases are a match to TRBD1. From germline, CDR1 is SGHVS and CDR2 FNYEAQ. The junction had 3 bases not matched to a gene; V was cut back by 5 bases and J by 1 base. CDR3 size: 14 residues. The CDR3 spells CASSTGTGSYEQYF. The CDR3 nucleotides read TGTGCCAGCAGCACGGGGACAGGGTCCTACGAGCAGTACTTC.